The T cell receptor (beta chain) described here comes from a study of T cells in localized non-small cell lung cancer. Whole-study results and caveats: A higher density of T cells in blood coincided with extended overall survival.

To note about this clone: Its antigen is still unknown.

The method was immunoSEQ multiplex PCR; TCRdb's version includes in-frame clones alone and lacks a portion of them. This sample has tens of thousands of clones, with around four fifths found just once. The source was peripheral blood, collected before any cancer treatment. The clonotype comes from a female donor at least 60 years old with stage I lung adenocarcinoma.

The CDR3 reads CASSILAGGPVEQFF. The CDR3 nucleotides read TGTGCCAGTAGTATACTAGCGGGGGGGCCAGTTGAGCAGTTCTTC. The chain has TRBV19 and TRBJ2-1; TRBD2 aligns across 12 bases. The CDR3 has 15 amino acids. CDR1 and CDR2 from the germline V gene are LNHDA and SQIVND (reference sequence). J was trimmed by 9 bases and V by 2 bases; bases with no gene match: 5.